The T cell receptor (beta chain) under discussion was sequenced for a study of shared clonotypes between healthy human individuals. Assay used: immunoSEQ multiplex PCR; TCRdb lists only in-frame clones, some missing. This table holds some 500,000 clones, 95% to 97% found once. Germline V gene data show CDR1 as MGHRA and CDR2 as YSYEKL. V was pared by 1 base and J by 3 bases, with 13 bases between. This CDR3 spans 15 amino acids. Turning to this clone: The antigen is unknown.

General study results and limits: Across subsets, estimated richness was generally greater for naive than for memory populations.

The sample consisted of naive CD4+ T cells sorted from blood. Noted subset: CD45RA+ positively selected. The V and J genes are TRBV4-1 and TRBJ2-7, with a weak D call TRBD1 (6 bases). The sequence was obtained from a woman in her 30s in good health. This chain's CDR3 is CASSQGEQGFYEQYF. CDR3 nucleotides: TGCGCCAGCAGCCAAGGAGAACAGGGATTCTACGAGCAGTACTTC.